The subject of this entry is one TCR beta chain. This clonotype was counted at least ten times. Its antigen target is currently unknown. Base qualities are not recorded, but no much larger clone differs from it by a single base. The donors were roughly 38 Caucasian individuals from Russia, aged 6 to 90 years, who were systemically healthy. Around 10 milliliters of peripheral blood were drawn from each donor into EDTA-treated Vacutainer tubes. Ficoll-Paque density-gradient centrifugation was used to isolate PBMCs, with at least 6 million obtained per sample. Trizol reagent was used to extract total RNA from PBMCs, with at least 5 micrograms per sample. For every donor, flow cytometry on a PBMC aliquot measured the percentage of naive CD45RAhigh/CD27high T cells. Preparation of the library involved 5' RACE. The reads were generated on an Illumina HiSeq 2500. A second 7 to 11 cycle PCR used a sample-barcoded 5' primer and a J-beta primer mix. Each TCR beta cDNA molecule received a unique molecular identifier from a template-switch 5' adaptor carrying 12 random nucleotides. Each sample yielded at least 3 million CDR3-containing paired-end reads. First-strand cDNA synthesis was performed from all RNA using the Mint cDNA synthesis kit, with priming by a TRBC-specific oligonucleotide. Following uracil-DNA glycosylase treatment, a first 18-cycle PCR with universal primers M1SS and BC2_uni_R was performed on all cDNA. The authors processed their data as follows. For normalization, 1 million high-quality reads, each with a distinct molecular identifier, were randomly selected from each sample. Reads with shared molecular identifiers were discarded instead of being binned into consensus sequences. MiTCR, set to a Q25 quality threshold and the strictest error-elimination algorithm, was used for CDR3 identification, clonotype clustering and error correction. A nonparametric unseen species model with Euler transformation was used to estimate lower-bound total TCR beta diversity. TCRdb trimmed public reads at Q25 via fastp, called clones via MiXCR and kept in-frame beta chains. Every entry covers one CDR3 protein and lists the most common genes and DNA from its rows. The V and J calls come from TCRdb's annotation, not from the publication. This sample has around 500,000 distinct CDR3 sequences in its table, and 40% to 55% of those were observed once. The ten largest make up roughly 24% of the sample.

This sample was included in a study of blood T cells in healthy people across ages (dated by TCRdb to between 2015 and 2017). General notes on the study: Template switching captured roughly one uniquely barcoded TCR beta cDNA molecule per two T cells in model experiments. Age-related changes in TCR beta repertoire diversity were measured in the study by deep sequencing normalized with unique cDNA molecular identifiers. The donors were divided into four age groups: young (average around 16 years), middle-aged (approximately 41), aged (roughly 66) and long-lived (about 80). To avoid experimental bias, donors of different ages were randomly spread across the sequencing lanes. Two additional independent replicas of 1 million unique cDNA reads from the same blood draw were analyzed for two donors (one aged 18 to 30 and one aged 80 or older).

The germline V gene (reference sequence) gives CDR1 as MNHNY and CDR2 as SVGAGI. The junction carries 12 bases between V and J, which are trimmed by 10 bases and 3 bases respectively. The CDR3 has 13 amino acids, counting the end cysteine and phenylalanine. The only DNA kept is the CDR3, 39 bases in frame from the first base. The paper's findings and limits, for the study overall: Since profiling was done on bulk unsorted PBMCs, naive and antigen-experienced compartments could not be conclusively compared. There was a strong correlation between observed TCR beta diversity and the percentage of naive T cells measured by flow cytometry. Estimates of total diversity based on one million sequenced T cells were considered lower bounds and underestimates. Observed TCR beta diversity per million T cells fell roughly linearly with age, and a significant reduction was already apparent by age approximately 41. Compared with the aged group, more naive CD4+ T cells, fewer expanded clones and increased TCR diversity were shown by the long-lived group, suggesting age selection. The CMV infection status of donors was not known, potentially confounding age-related changes in expanded clonotypes.

The chain is assembled from TRBV6-6 and TRBJ2-2; TRBD1 could be the D gene, as 5 bases match. The sequenced material came from blood. The receptor's source is a man older than 75 in good health. The nucleotide sequence reads as follows: TGTGCCATCCGAGGACACTACACCGGGGAGCTGTTTTTT. This encodes CAIRGHYTGELFF.